This T cell receptor beta chain derives from a study of blood T cell repertoires in COVID-19 (dated by TCRdb to the early 2020s). As for the study more broadly: Collaborator samples came from the United States, Italy and Spain and covered acute and convalescent phases of COVID-19. The material from the prospective study consisted of cDNA or gDNA derived from T cells, B-cell-depleted T cells, or PBMCs. Deeply sampled blood TCRbeta repertoires from subjects exposed to, actively infected with, or recovered from COVID-19 were included in the dataset. The repertoires were made available in a free public database intended to serve as a resource for research on the immune response to SARS-CoV-2. The samples were drawn from two sources: the first 160 participants of the ongoing ImmuneRACE study, and 1,000 to 1,500 subjects contributed by 6 global collaborators. Sample metadata almost always included a de-identified subject ID, COVID-19 status, age in years and sex. Where HLA class I and class II types were available, the types were taken from metadata supplied by the sample provider, not from assay-based typing.

What the research found in general, with its limitations: The quantity of clinical and demographic metadata differed by source and by participant and was supplied without curation.

This clone is a singleton in its sample. Its antigen is still unknown. Nothing much larger sits one base from this clone, and base qualities are not available. The immunoSEQ Assay, a bias-controlled multiplex PCR, was used to amplify TCRbeta CDR3 regions from genomic DNA. The source study handled its data this way. Within the assay, amplification of reference gene primers was used to estimate how many nucleated cells each sample contained. To quantify the absolute abundance of each unique TCRbeta CDR3 rearrangement, sequence reads were collapsed and filtered. Productive Simpson clonality was computed per sample as the square root of Simpson's diversity index over productive rearrangements. Drawn from immuneACCESS, this table holds only the in-frame rearrangements with V and J called that TCRdb kept. Clones are partly lost; checked studies trace under half to an unresolved V gene and leave the rest unexplained. That table gives V, J and clone size, and the DNA gave D and trimming. Across this sample there are some 120,000 clones, with roughly 89% seen only once. About a fifth of the sample rests with the top ten.

Whole blood was collected in K2EDTA tubes by collaborating institutions according to the institutions' own protocols. Collaborator samples were shipped for TCRbeta analysis as frozen whole blood, isolated PBMCs, or DNA extracted from either sample type. Sequencing was performed on peripheral blood. The clonotype originates from a human donor with acute or convalescent COVID-19. The donor label of this sample is uncertain.

The CDR3 region: CASSLNLYEQYF. In nucleotides, the sequence is TGCGCCAGCAGCTTGAATCTTTACGAGCAGTACTTC. The chain is assembled from TRBV5-1 and TRBJ2-7; the D gene is not confidently resolved. The cysteine opens and the phenylalanine closes a CDR3 of 12 amino acids. Only CDR3 DNA remains: 36 bases, in frame from the first base. V loses 1 base, J loses 4 bases, and the germline ends lie 6 bases apart. The germline V gene provides CDR1 SGHRS and CDR2 YFSETQ.